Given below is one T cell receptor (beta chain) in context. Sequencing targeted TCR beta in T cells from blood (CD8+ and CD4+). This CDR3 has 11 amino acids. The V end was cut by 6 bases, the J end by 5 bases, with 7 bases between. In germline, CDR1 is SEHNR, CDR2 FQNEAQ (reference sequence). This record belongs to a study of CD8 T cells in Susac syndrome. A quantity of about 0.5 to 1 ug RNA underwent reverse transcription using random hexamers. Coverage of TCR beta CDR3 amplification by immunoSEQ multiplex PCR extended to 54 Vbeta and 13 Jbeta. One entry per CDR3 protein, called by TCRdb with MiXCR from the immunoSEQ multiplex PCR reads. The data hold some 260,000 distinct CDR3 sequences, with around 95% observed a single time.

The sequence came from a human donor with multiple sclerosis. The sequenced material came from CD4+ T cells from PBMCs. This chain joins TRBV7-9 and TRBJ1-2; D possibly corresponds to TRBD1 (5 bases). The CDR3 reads CASSRQYGYTF. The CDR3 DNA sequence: TGTGCCAGCAGTCGACAGTATGGCTACACCTTC.